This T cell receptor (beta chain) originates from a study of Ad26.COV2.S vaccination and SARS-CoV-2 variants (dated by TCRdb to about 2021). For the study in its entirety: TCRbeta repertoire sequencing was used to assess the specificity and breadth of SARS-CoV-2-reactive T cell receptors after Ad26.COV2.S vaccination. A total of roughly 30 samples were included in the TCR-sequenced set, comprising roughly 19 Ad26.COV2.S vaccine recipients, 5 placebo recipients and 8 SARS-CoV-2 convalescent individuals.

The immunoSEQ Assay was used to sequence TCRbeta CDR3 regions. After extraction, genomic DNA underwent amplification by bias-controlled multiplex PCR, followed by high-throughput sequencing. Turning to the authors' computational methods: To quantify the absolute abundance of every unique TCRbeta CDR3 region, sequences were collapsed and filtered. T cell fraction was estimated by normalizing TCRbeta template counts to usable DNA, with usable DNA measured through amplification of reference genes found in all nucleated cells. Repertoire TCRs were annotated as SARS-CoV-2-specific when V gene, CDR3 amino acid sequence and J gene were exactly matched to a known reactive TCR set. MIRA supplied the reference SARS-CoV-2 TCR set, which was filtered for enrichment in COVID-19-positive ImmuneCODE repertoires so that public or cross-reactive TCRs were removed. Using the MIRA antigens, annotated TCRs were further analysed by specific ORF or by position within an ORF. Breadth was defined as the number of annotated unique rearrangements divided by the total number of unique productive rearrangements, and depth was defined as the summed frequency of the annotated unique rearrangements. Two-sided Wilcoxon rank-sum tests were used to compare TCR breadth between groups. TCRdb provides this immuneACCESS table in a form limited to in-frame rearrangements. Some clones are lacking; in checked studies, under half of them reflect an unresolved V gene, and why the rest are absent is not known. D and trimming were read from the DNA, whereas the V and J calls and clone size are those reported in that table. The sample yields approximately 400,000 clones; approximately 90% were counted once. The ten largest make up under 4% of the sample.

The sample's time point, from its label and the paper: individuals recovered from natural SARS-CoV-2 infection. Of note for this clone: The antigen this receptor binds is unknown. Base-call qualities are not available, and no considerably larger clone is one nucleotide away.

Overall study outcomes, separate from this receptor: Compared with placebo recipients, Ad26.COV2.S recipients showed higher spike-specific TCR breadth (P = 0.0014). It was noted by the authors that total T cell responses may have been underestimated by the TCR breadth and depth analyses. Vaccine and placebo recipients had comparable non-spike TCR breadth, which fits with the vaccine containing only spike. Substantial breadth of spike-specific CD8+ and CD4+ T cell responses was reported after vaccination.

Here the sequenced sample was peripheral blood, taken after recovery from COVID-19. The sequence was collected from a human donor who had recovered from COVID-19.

The nucleotide sequence reads as follows: TGTGCCAGCAGCTTTCAGTCGGGACTATACTATTTT. Translation gives CASSFQSGLYYF. The chain couples TRBV3-1 (or the pseudogene TRBV3-2) to TRBJ2-3; 7 bases in the junction line up with TRBD2. In the germline V gene (reference sequence), CDR1 corresponds to LGHDT and CDR2 to YNNKEL. There are 12 amino acids in the CDR3, from cysteine to phenylalanine inclusive. Just CDR3 DNA is preserved here, 36 bases in frame from base 1. Compared with germline, V lacks 5 bases and J lacks 15 bases; bases without a gene match: 11.